Shown below are 16 T cell receptor beta chains from a single sample sequenced in a study of control samples from healthy donors and cancer patients. Generated by immunoSEQ multiplex PCR, the TCRdb table keeps only in-frame clones and is missing some. The table includes about 170,000 clones, around 90% detected once. The specimen sequenced was blood. Receptors were obtained from a woman aged 25 to 45 in good health.

The V call is TRBV27, the J call TRBJ1-3; D call uncertain. Germline values: CDR1 MNHEY, CDR2 SMNVEV (reference sequence). The CDR3 is 13 amino acids. V lost 6 bases and J 1 base, leaving 7 bases between the germline ends. The CDR3 DNA is TGTGCCAGCAGGGGAGGGTCTGGAAACACCATATATTTT. Translation gives CASRGGSGNTIYF.

The chain carries TRBV11-2 and TRBJ2-6, with 8 nucleotides matching TRBD1. V dropped 8 bases and J dropped 1; count of bases not matched to a gene: 13. Looked up from germline, CDR1 is SGHAT and CDR2 is FQNNGV. CDR3 length equals 18 residues. The CDR3 coding sequence is TGTGCCAGCTATCAACAGGGGGTCTTGGGATCTGGGGCCAACGTCCTGACTTTC. It yields the protein CASYQQGVLGSGANVLTF. Full variable domain (missing parts from reference TRBV11-2 and TRBJ2-6): EAGVAQSPRYKIIEKRQSVAFWCNPISGHATLYWYQQILGQGPKLLIQFQNNGVVDDSQLPKDRFSAERLKGVDSTLKIQPAKLEDSAVYLCASYQQGVLGSGANVLTFGAGSRLTVL.

The V gene is TRBV27, the J gene TRBJ1-2; 8 bases are shared with TRBD1. This CDR3 region has 13 residues. Trimming cost V 10 bases and J 4 bases; bases outside gene matches: 8. The germline CDR1 and CDR2 sequences are MNHEY and SMNVEV (reference sequence). The CDR3 bases are TGTGCCACCTCCGGGACAGGTGTCTATGGCTACACCTTC. Translated, it gives CATSGTGVYGYTF.

The V call is TRBV4-1, the J call TRBJ2-1; D tentatively reads TRBD1 or TRBD2 (5 bases each). Germline V gives CDR1 MGHRA, CDR2 YSYEKL. V lost 2 bases and J 7 bases, leaving 15 bases between the germline ends. This CDR3 spans 15 amino acids. Written as DNA, the CDR3 is TGCGCCAGCAGCCAACTCCCGGGGCCCAGGAATGAGCAGTTCTTC. It yields the protein CASSQLPGPRNEQFF.

CDR3 in DNA: TGCAGTGCTAGTGTGCCGTCGTTAGAGCAGTACTTC. This sequence encodes CSASVPSLEQYF. This rearrangement joins TRBV20-1 to TRBJ2-7; D is unclear. Germline CDR1 DFQATT, CDR2 SNEGSKA (reference sequence). The CDR3 loop spans 12 amino acids. The V and J ends lost 3 bases and 7 bases respectively, with 13 bases between them.

The J gene is TRBJ1-2, the V gene TRBV28; possible D gene TRBD1, 6 bases. CDR1 is MDHEN, CDR2 SYDVKM, per germline. The CDR3 extends over 15 amino acids. V shed 6 bases and J shed 3 bases, with 17 bases lying between them. DNA for the CDR3: TGTGCCAGCAGACTGACAGGAGGGAGGGACTATGGCTACACCTTC. Protein: CASRLTGGRDYGYTF.

V gene TRBV11-1 combines with J gene TRBJ2-2; TRBD1 matches 7 bases. V lost 1 base, J lost 1 base, and 3 bases stayed unmatched. This CDR3 has 16 residues. Looked up from germline, CDR1 is SGHAT and CDR2 is FQDESV (reference sequence). The DNA for the CDR3 is TGTGCCAGCAGCTTAGACCGGACAGGGAACACCGGGGAGCTGTTTTTT. This gives the protein CASSLDRTGNTGELFF.

The chain is built from TRBV13 and TRBJ2-1, with a weak D call TRBD2 (5 bases). This CDR3 has 16 residues. Trimming removed 5 bases from V and 5 bases from J, with 19 bases in between. CDR1 and CDR2 from the germline V gene are PRHDT and FYEKMQ (reference sequence). CDR3 in amino acids: CASSRQLSGRDNEQFF. The CDR3 DNA follows: TGTGCCAGCAGCCGCCAATTGTCGGGAAGAGACAATGAGCAGTTCTTC.

The chain recombines TRBV19 with TRBJ2-1; 10 nucleotides line up with TRBD1. Germline CDR1 and CDR2: LNHDA and SQIVND (reference sequence). J gave up 13 bases and V 1 base, and 19 bases lay outside the gene matches. The CDR3 extends over 18 amino acids. Here the CDR3 reads CASSIVGTGVGGQFEQFF. The CDR3 bases are TGTGCCAGTAGTATAGTAGGGACAGGGGTTGGAGGCCAATTTGAACAGTTCTTC.

The CDR3 region is CASSLEGLASYNEQFF. The CDR3 DNA is TGTGCCAGCAGCTTGGAGGGACTAGCATCCTACAATGAGCAGTTCTTC. J is TRBJ2-1 and V is TRBV5-6; 9 nucleotides match TRBD2. The CDR3 covers 16 residues. Germline values: CDR1 SGHDT, CDR2 YYEEEE. V shed 0 bases, J shed 1 base, and the junction held 2 bases outside the gene matches.

This chain links TRBV27 with TRBJ2-2; tentative D call: TRBD2 (5 bases). From germline, CDR1 is MNHEY and CDR2 SMNVEV (reference sequence). The CDR3 covers 15 residues. The V gene lost 0 bases and the J gene lost 6 bases, with 11 bases spanning the gap. CDR3 in DNA: TGTGCCAGCAGTTTATCGCGGCCCGGGGCCGGGGAGCTGTTTTTT. The encoded protein is CASSLSRPGAGELFF.

V is TRBV13 and J is TRBJ2-7; tentative D call: TRBD1 (5 bases). The CDR3 contains 16 residues. The germline gives CDR1 PRHDT, CDR2 FYEKMQ (reference sequence). Trimming cost V 0 bases and J 0 bases, with 12 bases left between them. In DNA form, the CDR3 reads TGTGCCAGCAGCTTAGGGGGGCGGCGGAGCTCCTACGAGCAGTACGTC. Its translation: CASSLGGRRSSYEQYV.

The chain is built from TRBV11-2 and TRBJ2-5; 13 bases match TRBD2. The CDR3 totals 16 residues. With V trimmed by 5 bases and J by 3 bases, 6 bases remained unmatched. Germline V gene lookup returns CDR1 SGHAT and CDR2 FQNNGV. Written as DNA, the CDR3 is TGTGCCAGCAGCCCACGACTAGCGGGGGGAAAAGAGACCCAGTACTTC. The encoded protein is CASSPRLAGGKETQYF.

This chain links TRBV14 with TRBJ1-6, with 9 bases identical to TRBD1. The CDR3 extends over 17 amino acids. J gave up 6 bases and V 1 base, and 7 bases lay outside the gene matches. Germline CDR1 is SGHDN and CDR2 is FVKESK. CDR3 nucleotide sequence: TGTGCCAGCAGCCAAGGGCTGAGGACAGGGGTTAATTCACCCCTCCACTTT. It encodes CASSQGLRTGVNSPLHF. Using reference TRBV14 and TRBJ1-6 for the parts outside the CDR3, the full variable domain is EAGVTQFPSHSVIEKGQTVTLRCDPISGHDNLYWYRRVMGKEIKFLLHFVKESKQDESGMPNNRFLAERTGGTYSTLKVQPAELEDSGVYFCASSQGLRTGVNSPLHFGNGTRLTVT.

This chain links TRBV7-9 with TRBJ2-1, with TRBD1 as a possible D gene (5 bases). The CDR3 is 16 residues long. The germline V gene encodes CDR1 SEHNR and CDR2 FQNEAQ (reference sequence). The V end lost 5 bases, the J end lost 10 bases, and 24 bases lay between the germline ends. CDR3 DNA sequence: TGTGCCAGCAGCCCGCCCGACAGTAACGGGCAGAGAGAGCAGTTCTTC. Its protein is CASSPPDSNGQREQFF.

The J gene is TRBJ2-1, the V gene TRBV3-1 (or the pseudogene TRBV3-2), with D possibly matching TRBD1 (6 bases). Germline CDR1 reads LGHDT; CDR2 reads YNNKEL (reference sequence). The CDR3 runs to 19 residues. The ends were cut back, 2 bases at V and 8 bases at J, with 28 bases in the middle. The CDR3 protein is CASSQTITQGASPSDEQFF. Here the CDR3 DNA reads TGTGCCAGCAGCCAAACGATAACACAGGGAGCGTCGCCCAGCGATGAGCAGTTCTTC.